This TCR beta chain comes out of a study of T cells in Graves' hyperthyroidism and ophthalmopathy. Graves' hyperthyroidism without ophthalmopathy progression within 18 months was termed stable. The CDR3 extends over 15 amino acids. Unmatched junction bases numbered 9, after V lost 2 bases and J lost 8 bases. RNA transcripts yielded amplified TCR beta CDR3 regions. Initially, a first-round RT-PCR of the TCR CDR3 employed the HTBI primer set. TCRdb processed the multiplex PCR reads anew with MiXCR; each CDR3 protein has one entry. In the table there are 700,000 to 950,000 distinct CDR3 sequences, roughly a third of which are singletons.

The receptor comes from a woman in her forties with Graves' hyperthyroidism. This chain joins TRBV12-3 or TRBV12-4 and TRBJ1-2; 9 nucleotides agree with TRBD1. Material for sequencing was blood. The CDR3 DNA reads TGTGCCAGCAGTTTACCCCGACAGGGGGAGAAAGGCTACACCTTC. Its translation: CASSLPRQGEKGYTF.